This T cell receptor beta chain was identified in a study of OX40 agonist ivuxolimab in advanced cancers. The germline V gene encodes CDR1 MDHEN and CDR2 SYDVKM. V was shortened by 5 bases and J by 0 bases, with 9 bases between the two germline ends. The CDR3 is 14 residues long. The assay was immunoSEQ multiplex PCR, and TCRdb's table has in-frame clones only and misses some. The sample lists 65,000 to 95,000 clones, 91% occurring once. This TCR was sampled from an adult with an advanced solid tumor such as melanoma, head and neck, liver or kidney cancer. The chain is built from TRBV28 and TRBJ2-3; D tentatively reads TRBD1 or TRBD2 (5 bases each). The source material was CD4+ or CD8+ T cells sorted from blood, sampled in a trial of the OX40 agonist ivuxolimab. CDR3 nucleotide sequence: TGTGCCAGCAGTAATCGGGACAGCACAGATACGCAGTATTTT. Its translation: CASSNRDSTDTQYF. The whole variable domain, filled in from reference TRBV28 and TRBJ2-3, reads DVKVTQSSRYLVKRTGEKVFLECVQDMDHENMFWYRQDPGLGLRLIYFSYDVKMKEKGDIPEGYSVSREKKERFSLILESASTNQTSMYLCASSNRDSTDTQYFGPGTRLTVL.